This is a list of T cell receptor beta chains from one sample in a study of T cells in narcolepsy. The protocol was immunoSEQ multiplex PCR, while the TCRdb copy is restricted to in-frame clones and leaves out a portion. The sample holds about 31,000 clones, over 75% seen once. Sequenced: CD45RA- memory CD4+ T cells from PBMCs. The receptors come from a human donor with narcolepsy. Each CDR3 is given with its conserved first and last residue. A D gene is named only where the DNA matches it firmly. Rows may omit the clone size; those that give it use once, few, many or a size class.

CDR3aa: CATSRPGWETQYF
CDR3nt: TGTGCCACCAGCAGGCCCGGGTGGGAGACCCAGTACTTC
v_gene: TRBV15
abundance: -
d_gene: -
j_gene: TRBJ2-5

CDR3aa: CASSRQANTEAFF
CDR3nt: TGCGCCAGCAGTCGGCAGGCCAACACTGAAGCTTTCTTT
v_gene: TRBV5-1
abundance: -
d_gene: -
j_gene: TRBJ1-1

CDR3aa: CASSQRPGLAGGYQETQYF
CDR3nt: TGTGCCAGCAGCCAAAGACCGGGACTAGCGGGGGGGTACCAAGAGACCCAGTACTTC
v_gene: TRBV4-2
abundance: -
d_gene: TRBD2
j_gene: TRBJ2-5

CDR3aa: CASSLMGKNSPLHF
CDR3nt: TGTGCCAGCAGCTTAATGGGAAAGAATTCACCCCTCCACTTT
v_gene: TRBV7-2
abundance: -
d_gene: -
j_gene: TRBJ1-6

CDR3aa: CSVGTIYEQYF
CDR3nt: TGCAGCGTTGGAACGATCTACGAGCAGTACTTC
v_gene: TRBV29-1
abundance: -
d_gene: -
j_gene: TRBJ2-7

CDR3aa: CASSSQHNEQFF
CDR3nt: TGTGCCAGCAGCTCGCAACACAATGAGCAGTTCTTC
v_gene: TRBV7-3
abundance: few
d_gene: -
j_gene: TRBJ2-1

CDR3aa: CASGYFNEQFF
CDR3nt: TGTGCCAGCGGGTACTTTAATGAGCAGTTCTTC
v_gene: TRBV11-2
abundance: -
d_gene: -
j_gene: TRBJ2-1

CDR3aa: CASSLSGQNYGYTF
CDR3nt: TGTGCCAGCAGCCTTAGTGGGCAGAACTATGGCTACACCTTC
v_gene: TRBV7-9
abundance: once
d_gene: -
j_gene: TRBJ1-2

CDR3aa: CASGRDRAETQYF
CDR3nt: TGTGCCAGTGGCCGGGACAGGGCAGAGACCCAGTACTTC
v_gene: TRBV2
abundance: -
d_gene: TRBD1
j_gene: TRBJ2-5

CDR3aa: CASSPGLNIYF
CDR3nt: TGCGCCAGCAGCCCCGGGCTGAACATATACTTC
v_gene: TRBV5-1
abundance: -
d_gene: -
j_gene: TRBJ2-7

CDR3aa: CASSYGLAGFYEQYF
CDR3nt: TGTGCCAGCAGCTATGGACTAGCGGGATTCTACGAGCAGTACTTC
v_gene: TRBV21-1
abundance: -
d_gene: -
j_gene: TRBJ2-7

CDR3aa: CASGSDIEGKPSF
CDR3nt: TGTGCTAGTGGTTCCGATATAGAAGGAAAGCCTAGTTTT
v_gene: TRBV12-5
abundance: -
d_gene: -
j_gene: TRBJ2-3

CDR3aa: CASSMGTSGSNEQYF
CDR3nt: TGTGCCAGTAGTATGGGGACTAGCGGGAGTAACGAGCAGTACTTC
v_gene: TRBV19
abundance: -
d_gene: TRBD2
j_gene: TRBJ2-7

CDR3aa: CASSLVLGGTGELFF
CDR3nt: TGCGCCAGCAGCTTGGTACTAGGGGGCACCGGGGAGCTGTTTTTT
v_gene: TRBV5-1
abundance: once
d_gene: -
j_gene: TRBJ2-2

CDR3aa: CASSVSGDTQYF
CDR3nt: TGTGCCAGCAGCGTATCGGGAGATACGCAGTATTTT
v_gene: TRBV9
abundance: once
d_gene: -
j_gene: TRBJ2-3

CDR3aa: CASSLVQETQYF
CDR3nt: TGTGCCAGCAGCTTAGTCCAAGAGACCCAGTACTTC
v_gene: TRBV7-9
abundance: -
d_gene: -
j_gene: TRBJ2-5

CDR3aa: CASSQGTRSGNTIYF
CDR3nt: TGTGCCAGCAGCCAAGGGACACGCTCTGGAAACACCATATATTTT
v_gene: TRBV14
abundance: -
d_gene: -
j_gene: TRBJ1-3

CDR3aa: CASSTKQKLGKTYGYTF
CDR3nt: TGTGCCAGCAGTACGAAACAAAAACTGGGAAAGACCTATGGCTACACCTTC
v_gene: TRBV25-1
abundance: -
d_gene: -
j_gene: TRBJ1-2

CDR3aa: CASVSGGHNEQFF
CDR3nt: TGTGCCAGTGTAAGCGGGGGTCACAATGAGCAGTTCTTC
v_gene: TRBV6-6
abundance: few
d_gene: TRBD2
j_gene: TRBJ2-1

CDR3aa: CASSHDRKEDEQYF
CDR3nt: TGTGCCAGCAGCCACGACAGGAAGGAGGACGAGCAGTACTTC
v_gene: TRBV7-9
abundance: -
d_gene: -
j_gene: TRBJ2-7

CDR3aa: CASSQMGQHRPYNEQFF
CDR3nt: TGTGCCAGCAGCCAGATGGGCCAGCACCGACCCTACAATGAGCAGTTCTTC
v_gene: TRBV5-4
abundance: -
d_gene: -
j_gene: TRBJ2-1

CDR3aa: CASSLGVHRNTEAFF
CDR3nt: TGTGCCAGCAGCTTGGGCGTACATAGGAACACTGAAGCTTTCTTT
v_gene: TRBV6-6
abundance: -
d_gene: -
j_gene: TRBJ1-1

CDR3aa: CASSQGYGPQHF
CDR3nt: TGTGCCAGCAGTCAGGGGTACGGGCCCCAGCATTTT
v_gene: TRBV2
abundance: once
d_gene: -
j_gene: TRBJ1-5

CDR3aa: CASSYRTKTSTDTQYF
CDR3nt: TGTGCCAGCAGTTACCGGACAAAAACTAGCACAGATACGCAGTATTTT
v_gene: TRBV6-5
abundance: -
d_gene: -
j_gene: TRBJ2-3

CDR3aa: CASGDPGGQETQYF
CDR3nt: TGTGCCAGCGGAGACCCAGGGGGCCAAGAGACCCAGTACTTC
v_gene: TRBV7-9
abundance: -
d_gene: TRBD1
j_gene: TRBJ2-5

CDR3aa: CASSEAPFYSDQPQHF
CDR3nt: TGTGCCAGCAGTGAAGCGCCGTTTTACAGCGATCAGCCCCAGCATTTT
v_gene: TRBV2
abundance: -
d_gene: -
j_gene: TRBJ1-5

CDR3aa: CSVDPGGASGNDEQFF
CDR3nt: TGCAGCGTTGATCCCGGCGGGGCTAGCGGAAACGATGAGCAGTTCTTC
v_gene: TRBV29-1
abundance: -
d_gene: TRBD2
j_gene: TRBJ2-1

CDR3aa: CAISALTQGGDTQYF
CDR3nt: TGTGCCATCAGTGCCTTGACACAAGGGGGAGATACGCAGTATTTT
v_gene: TRBV10-3
abundance: -
d_gene: -
j_gene: TRBJ2-3

CDR3aa: CASRNLGQFYYEQYF
CDR3nt: TGTGCCAGCCGCAATTTGGGCCAGTTTTACTACGAGCAGTACTTC
v_gene: TRBV5-6
abundance: -
d_gene: -
j_gene: TRBJ2-7

CDR3aa: CASSEGGRGDEQYF
CDR3nt: TGCGCCAGCAGTGAGGGCGGCCGAGGGGACGAGCAGTACTTC
v_gene: TRBV10-1
abundance: -
d_gene: -
j_gene: TRBJ2-7

CDR3aa: CASKINTEAFF
CDR3nt: TGTGCCAGCAAGATAAACACTGAAGCTTTCTTT
v_gene: TRBV28
abundance: once
d_gene: -
j_gene: TRBJ1-1

CDR3aa: CASRARGSQPQHF
CDR3nt: TGTGCCAGCAGGGCCAGGGGATCTCAGCCCCAGCATTTT
v_gene: TRBV6-1
abundance: -
d_gene: -
j_gene: TRBJ1-5

CDR3aa: CASSLIGGSGKNIQYF
CDR3nt: TGTGCCAGCAGTTTAATCGGGGGCAGTGGCAAAAACATTCAGTACTTC
v_gene: TRBV27
abundance: once
d_gene: -
j_gene: TRBJ2-4

CDR3aa: CASSLDRGADMTGELFF
CDR3nt: TGCGCCAGCAGCCTCGACCGGGGGGCGGATATGACCGGGGAGCTGTTTTTT
v_gene: TRBV4-1
abundance: few
d_gene: -
j_gene: TRBJ2-2

CDR3aa: CASSPQGLAGGEQYF
CDR3nt: TGTGCCAGCTCACCGCAGGGACTAGCGGGAGGGGAGCAGTACTTC
v_gene: TRBV18
abundance: -
d_gene: TRBD2
j_gene: TRBJ2-7

CDR3aa: CASGTGKVTNEKLFF
CDR3nt: TGTGCCAGCGGTACAGGGAAAGTCACTAATGAAAAACTGTTTTTT
v_gene: TRBV6-5
abundance: -
d_gene: -
j_gene: TRBJ1-4

CDR3aa: CASSLLGGEEKLFF
CDR3nt: TGCGCCAGCAGCTTGCTGGGAGGCGAGGAAAAACTGTTTTTT
v_gene: TRBV5-1
abundance: few
d_gene: -
j_gene: TRBJ1-4

CDR3aa: CASSSYRVGNEKLFF
CDR3nt: TGTGCCAGCAGCTCGTACAGGGTAGGTAATGAAAAACTGTTTTTT
v_gene: TRBV7-3
abundance: -
d_gene: -
j_gene: TRBJ1-4

CDR3aa: CASSRFLEVTGGSPYGYTF
CDR3nt: TGCGCCAGCAGTCGTTTCCTCGAAGTTACAGGCGGTTCGCCCTATGGCTACACCTTC
v_gene: TRBV23-1
abundance: few
d_gene: -
j_gene: TRBJ1-2